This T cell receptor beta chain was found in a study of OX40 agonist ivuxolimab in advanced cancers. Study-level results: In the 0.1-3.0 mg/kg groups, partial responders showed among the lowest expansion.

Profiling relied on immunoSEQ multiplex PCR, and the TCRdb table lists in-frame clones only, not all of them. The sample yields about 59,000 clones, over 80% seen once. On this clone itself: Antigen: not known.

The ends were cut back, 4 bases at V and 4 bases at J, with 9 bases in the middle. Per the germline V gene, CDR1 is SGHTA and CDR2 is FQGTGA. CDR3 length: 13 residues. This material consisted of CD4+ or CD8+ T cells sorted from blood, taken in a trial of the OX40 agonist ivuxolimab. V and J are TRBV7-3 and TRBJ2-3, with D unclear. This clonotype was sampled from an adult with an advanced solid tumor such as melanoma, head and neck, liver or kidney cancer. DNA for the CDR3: TGTGCCAGCAGCTCAAACCCGGCAGATACGCAGTATTTT. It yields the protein CASSSNPADTQYF.